This TCR beta chain was found in a study of cytomegalovirus exposure and HLA in healthy donors (dated by TCRdb to the late 2010s). Regarding the study in general: An earlier analysis of roughly 570 of the donors reported approximately 260 Gb of sequence data and 95 million to 120 million unique TCR beta sequences obtained from about 170 million T cells. A later analysis re-analyzed previously published TCR beta repertoires from 666 donors and added high-resolution HLA genotyping to study TCR occurrence patterns. The later analysis used no new phenotypic data to find candidate immune exposures, relying instead on TCR beta sequences and their occurrence across donors. Along with the roughly 700-subject first cohort, a separate validation cohort of over a hundred different subjects was used. Typing coverage varied by locus: about 629-630 donors for A, B, C, DRB1 and DQB1; more than 500 for DQA1; approximately 570 for DPA1; 400 to 480 for DPB1. Using immunosequencing, the study profiled T cell repertoires from 666 subjects and related those repertoires to cytomegalovirus serostatus. On average, 235,054 unique TCR beta nucleotide sequences were sequenced per donor among about 400 genotyped donors of the cohort, with roughly 18% of those sequences being non-productive. The study aimed to test whether cataloging public T cell receptors could reveal signatures of past pathogen exposure. All discovery cohort repertoires had been generated on a single sequencing platform. Both class I and class II loci were covered by HLA typing, at four-digit resolution. An early release that covered around 590 HLA-typed donors contained approximately 300 gigabases of sequencing data and 75 million to 100 million unique TCR sequences. To predict cytomegalovirus infection status, the study combined high-throughput TCR immunosequencing, statistical association of individual TCRs with disease status, and machine learning. Donor age, sex, ethnicity and CMV serostatus were compiled together with the repertoire data. The genetic ancestry cluster associated with self-reported Caucasian donors included 80% to 90% of the 398 genotyped donors. Because of strong linkage in the cohort, four to six DR-DQ haplotypes were treated as single units for association and clustering. A later genetic analysis took genome-wide SNP genotypes for about 65% of the 666 donors and used that subset as a discovery cohort. To decide whether each TCR beta V gene segment behaved as functional or pseudogenic, an earlier analysis of approximately 620 of the donors relied on high-throughput TCR beta sequencing.

For this clone: The antigen it recognizes is unknown. No much larger clone is present one base from it, and per-base qualities are unavailable.

In total, roughly 670 healthy bone marrow donors made up the cohort. Cohort members were all nominally healthy when sampled, although unrecorded immune exposures were likely present. The donor was CMV seropositive and was included in the group of 270 or so seropositive cohort members. Each donor provided a peripheral blood sample, and peripheral blood mononuclear cells were used for TCR beta sequencing. Genomic DNA was extracted from the blood cell samples with the Qiagen DNeasy Blood Extraction Kit. What the study reported, not specific to this receptor: According to a later analysis, parvovirus B19, influenza, CMV and Epstein-Barr virus appeared linked to several top co-occurrence clusters. While some public TCRs were present in many individuals, most TCR sequences turned up only very rarely across donors. Compared with equally common non-associated chains, HLA-associated TCR beta chains in a later analysis were more clonally expanded and had lower generation probabilities. An earlier analysis of approximately 530 of the donors showed that most TCR beta V segments appeared in productive rearrangements either about 90% or about 30% of the time, which broadly matched IMGT annotations. In a later analysis, most CMV-associated TCR beta chains were found to appear HLA-restricted, with HLA associations seemingly driven largely by CMV exposure. Because some donors lacked HLA typing at each locus, the association tests relied only on the typed subset. A few of the identified cytomegalovirus-associated TCR beta chains were confirmed in vitro to be specific for cytomegalovirus antigens. The classifier was reported to diagnose cytomegalovirus status with high specificity and sensitivity in both the original cohort and the validation cohort. Because the 87-base-pair reads could not distinguish some IMGT-functional V segments, including TRBV6-2 and TRBV6-3, those segments were excluded. A cluster of highly shared sequence variants was judged likely to represent a technical artifact of the sequencing pipeline. In a later genetic analysis, a missense DCLRE1C variant was associated with V-gene and J-gene trimming of TCR beta chains, and the association was replicated in an independent cohort. Presence/absence analyses assumed roughly uniform sequencing depth across donors, an assumption that may not hold. Strong co-occurrence of HLA alleles, especially DR and DQ, made assigning TCR associations to individual alleles difficult. The authors suggested that the approach could potentially be extended to other disease states and immunological phenotypes. The cohort was sequenced for TCR beta chains only, and without alpha or paired-chain data the features that could be detected were limited. A later analysis found that TCR association rates varied across HLA loci, with DRB1 alleles showing the most associated TCRs and HLA-C alleles the fewest. CMV serostatus was the only immune exposure information available for the cohort. At a false discovery rate of 0.05, a later analysis linked approximately 18,000 TCR beta sequences to specific HLA alleles. The study gave a list of 150 to 200 TCR beta chains associated with cytomegalovirus. Compared with the 666-donor mean, donors in an Asian-associated ancestry cluster had fewer N-insertions in productive TCRs, according to a later genetic analysis. The earlier analysis of approximately 540 of the donors excluded 15 to 20 rarely observed V segments, including chromosome 9 orphons, because counts were too low. Correlated functional status among segregating V segments might reflect linkage disequilibrium, but an unknown experimental factor could not be ruled out. A further reported finding was that TCR beta sequences accurately predicted the HLA-A and HLA-B alleles for most subjects in the first cohort.

The library was produced with the immunoSEQ multiplex PCR assay. For the multiplex PCR, a mixture combining 60 forward primers for TCR Vbeta segments and 13 reverse primers for TCR Jbeta segments was used. Amplification of the CDR3 region of rearranged TCR beta genes was performed with a multiplex PCR assay on genomic DNA. The Illumina HiSeq System was used to sequence the amplified TCR beta libraries as 87-base-pair reads. From the authors' description of their analysis: In a later analysis, roughly 80 million unique TCR beta chains were counted across the approximately 640 repertoires, and approximately 11 million of these chains were shared by at least two donors. Raw reads were error-corrected and collapsed into unique sequences by a nearest-neighbor algorithm in which closely related sequences were merged to remove PCR and sequencing errors. Alignment of CDR3 sequences to IMGT reference sequences was used to assign V, D and J gene segments. For a sequence to be retained, a match of at least six nucleotides to both a V gene segment and a J gene segment was required. Rearrangements were called productive when the CDR3 lacked stop codons and stayed in frame with V and J; all others were non-productive. CDR3 was defined according to IMGT convention as the region running from the second conserved V-encoded cysteine to the conserved J-encoded phenylalanine. In an earlier analysis of around 600 of the donors, sequences lacking an unambiguous match to a single V gene segment were excluded. An earlier analysis of fewer than 750 of the donors called V segments functional above 56.7% productive rearrangements and segregating when the between-donor standard deviation exceeded 5%. A statistical classification framework was built for diagnosing cytomegalovirus status from the catalog of TCR beta chain sequences. V and J gene assignment, in a later analysis, came from comparing TCR nucleotide sequences with IMGT/GENE-DB human TR gene sequences. A later analysis assigned CDR3 sequences and most-parsimonious VDJ recombination scenarios with the TCRdist pipeline. In a later analysis, every TCR beta chain was defined by the combination of its CDR3 amino acid sequence and its V-gene family, and reads without a unique V-gene family were dropped. In a later analysis, around 600 highly shared, low-generation-probability nucleotide sequences were removed to address suspected cross-contamination and a sequencing artifact. A later analysis calculated a clonal expansion index for each public chain from normalized within-repertoire ranks of inferred template counts. Generation probabilities in a later analysis came from a VDJ recombination model fitted to out-of-frame rearrangements, and those results were checked against IGoR. In a later analysis, TCR-TCR, TCR-HLA and TCR-CMV co-occurrence was scored with hypergeometric tests, and a repertoire-size bias correction was applied to TCR pairs. False discovery rates were estimated in a later analysis by permuting HLA or CMV assignments 20 times. In a later analysis, co-occurring TCRs were grouped with DBSCAN, and TCRdist sequence similarity was added when clustering was performed within HLA-allele-positive subsets. Repertoires with fewer than 30,000 or more than 120,000 public chains, plus five repertoires with anomalous nucleotide sharing, were excluded from co-occurrence clustering. TCRdb limited this immuneACCESS table to in-frame rearrangements with V and J called. A share of clones is missing; checked studies link under half to unresolved V genes, and the rest is unexplained. V and J calls plus clone size are reproduced from that table; the DNA served to infer D and trimming. The sample data list approximately 190,000 clones, and approximately 84% of these were observed just once. 4.5% to 7.5% of the sample goes to the ten largest clones.

Trimming removed 10 bases from V and 8 bases from J, leaving 14 bases between the germline ends. The CDR3 has 12 amino acids, counting the end cysteine and phenylalanine. Only CDR3 DNA is held: 36 bases, read in frame from base 1. Via the germline V gene, CDR1 is WSHSY and CDR2 SAAADI. The sequence was obtained from a young woman in good health and CMV-seropositive. Sequencing was done on a sample of PBMCs. The chain employs TRBV10-2 and TRBJ1-4; no D gene is confidently identified. The CDR3 region: CATGILGEKLFF. The DNA sequence reads TGCGCCACCGGGATTTTGGGGGAAAAACTGTTTTTT.